Reported below is one T cell receptor (beta chain). The identical CDR3 is also encoded by other nucleotide sequences in the sample. Germline V gene data show CDR1 as SGHTA and CDR2 as FQGNSA. The V and J ends lost 4 bases and 0 bases respectively, with 2 bases between them. The CDR3 is made up of 12 amino acids. The data were obtained in a study of control samples from healthy donors and cancer patients. Produced via immunoSEQ multiplex PCR; TCRdb's table is partial and in-frame only. This table holds about 140,000 clones, 92% found once. The TCR originated in a man aged 25 to 40 in good health. The J gene is TRBJ2-3, the V gene TRBV7-2; D ambiguous. Sequences were obtained from blood. For the CDR3, the DNA is TGTGCCAGCAGCTCTAGCACAGATACGCAGTATTTT. Encoded protein: CASSSSTDTQYF.